These 22 T cell receptor beta chains were all obtained from the same sample, sequenced in a study of cytomegalovirus exposure and HLA in healthy donors. With 60 Vbeta and 13 Jbeta primers, the PCR was carried out. Only in-frame clones appear in the TCRdb table, and some are missing; sequencing was by immunoSEQ multiplex PCR. The table lists roughly 100,000 clones, about 69% of them singletons. The sample was PBMCs. The receptors originated from a middle-aged man in good health and CMV-seronegative.

V gene TRBV5-1 combines with J gene TRBJ1-2; 7 bases align to TRBD1. There are 17 residues in the CDR3. Germline V lookup: CDR1 SGHRS, CDR2 YFSETQ. V dropped 0 bases and J dropped 6; count of bases not matched to a gene: 14. The CDR3: CASSLVIQGGSLNGYTF. The CDR3 DNA sequence: TGCGCCAGCAGCTTGGTCATCCAGGGGGGCTCGTTGAATGGCTACACCTTC.

This chain connects TRBV7-2 to TRBJ2-3; 12 bases are a match to TRBD2. The CDR3 is made up of 17 amino acids. Germline-derived CDR1 and CDR2 are SGHTA and FQGNSA. J gave up 3 bases and V 8 bases, and 12 bases lay outside the gene matches. CDR3 sequence (DNA): TGTGCCAGCGGACACCTACCTAGCGGGAGGGTGACAGATACGCAGTATTTT. It yields the protein CASGHLPSGRVTDTQYF.

The V call is TRBV7-2, the J call TRBJ2-7, with a tentative D call TRBD1 (5 bases). Germline V gives CDR1 SGHTA, CDR2 FQGNSA. This CDR3 is built from 11 residues. Deletions cut 6 bases from V and 3 bases from J, with 6 bases between. The CDR3 DNA is TGTGCCAGCAGGACAGACTACGAGCAGTACTTC. It is translated as CASRTDYEQYF.

The chain joins TRBV29-1 to TRBJ1-4; maybe TRBD1 (5 bases). The V gene lost 7 bases and the J gene lost 5 bases, with 11 bases spanning the gap. CDR3 size: 12 residues. Germline V lookup: CDR1 SQVTM, CDR2 ANQGSEA. This CDR3 reads CSEGGENEKLFF. In DNA form, the CDR3 reads TGCAGCGAAGGAGGGGAAAATGAAAAACTGTTTTTT. Combining the CDR3 with reference TRBV29-1 and TRBJ1-4 gives the whole variable domain SAVISQKPSRDICQRGTSLTIQCQVDSQVTMMFWYRQQPGQSLTLIATANQGSEATYESGFVIDKFPISRPNLTFSTLTVSNMSPEDSSIYLCSEGGENEKLFFGSGTQLSVL.

The chain recombines TRBV6-4 with TRBJ2-2, with TRBD1 matching over 9 bases. The length of the CDR3 is 15 residues. Per germline, CDR1 MRHNA and CDR2 SNTAGT. V was clipped by 6 bases and J by 6 bases; unmatched bases: 8. CDR3 sequence (DNA): TGTGCCAGCAGCCGGGACAGGGAGATGGCCGGGGAGCTGTTTTTT. The encoded protein is CASSRDREMAGELFF.

The rearrangement links TRBV7-2 to TRBJ2-1, with D maybe TRBD2 (7 bases). Per the germline V gene, CDR1 is SGHTA and CDR2 is FQGNSA. The CDR3 loop spans 15 amino acids. Trimming stripped 1 base from V and 5 bases from J, with 12 bases between. CDR3 nucleotide sequence: TGTGCCAGCAGCTTAGGACGGGGGGCCGACAATGAGCAGTTCTTC. It codes for CASSLGRGADNEQFF.

This chain joins TRBV13 and TRBJ2-7; 11 positions agree with TRBD2. J gave up 2 bases and V 4 bases, and 4 bases lay outside the gene matches. Germline-derived CDR1 and CDR2 are PRHDT and FYEKMQ (reference sequence). The CDR3 has 15 residues. This chain's CDR3 is CASSSSTSGAYEQYF. CDR3 coding DNA: TGTGCCAGCAGCTCATCGACTAGCGGGGCCTACGAGCAGTACTTC.

The chain combines TRBV5-8 with TRBJ2-5, with 10 bases matching TRBD2. Trimming cost V 2 bases and J 5 bases; bases outside gene matches: 0. This CDR3 is built from 13 residues. Germline V gene lookup returns CDR1 SGHTS and CDR2 YDEGEE. The CDR3 nucleotides are TGTGCCAGCAGCTTTAGCGGGGGGGAGACCCAGTACTTC. Protein: CASSFSGGETQYF.

The chain joins TRBV4-2 to TRBJ2-1; perhaps TRBD2 as D (6 bases). The germline V gene has CDR1 LGHNA and CDR2 YNFKEQ. The CDR3 contains 16 residues. The V gene lost 5 bases and the J gene lost 1 base, with 15 bases spanning the gap. CDR3 residues: CASSSDSGGSYNEQFF. For the CDR3, the DNA is TGTGCCAGCAGCTCAGACTCCGGGGGATCCTACAATGAGCAGTTCTTC.

The chain links TRBV7-9 to TRBJ2-1; a weak D match, TRBD2 (5 bases). The CDR3 covers 15 residues. V was shortened by 5 bases and J by 7 bases, with 18 bases between the two germline ends. From germline, CDR1 is SEHNR and CDR2 FQNEAQ (reference sequence). As DNA, the CDR3 is TGTGCCAGCAGCACCGCGGGTGGACTTGGGAATGAGCAGTTCTTC. Amino acid sequence: CASSTAGGLGNEQFF.

The CDR3 loop is CASTERATNEKLFF. In DNA form, the CDR3 reads TGTGCCAGTACGGAGAGGGCAACTAATGAAAAACTGTTTTTT. V is TRBV19 and J is TRBJ1-4; D gene uncertain. The length of the CDR3 is 14 residues. CDR1 and CDR2 from the germline V gene are LNHDA and SQIVND (reference sequence). With 7 bases removed from V and 0 bases from J, the gap between germline ends came to 9 bases.

The chain employs TRBV30 and TRBJ1-5, with D tentatively TRBD1 (5 bases). The V end lost 2 bases, the J end lost 7 bases, and 9 bases lay between the germline ends. The CDR3 is 12 amino acids. CDR1 and CDR2 (germline): GTSNPN, SVGIG (reference sequence). CDR3 loop: CAWSQAGQPQHF. In DNA form, the CDR3 reads TGTGCCTGGAGTCAGGCAGGGCAGCCCCAGCATTTT.

The V gene is TRBV7-9, the J gene TRBJ2-3; 8 bases are a match to TRBD1. Germline CDR1 SEHNR, CDR2 FQNEAQ (reference sequence). This CDR3 has 18 residues. Trimming cost V 5 bases and J 0 bases; bases outside gene matches: 13. The CDR3 nucleotides read TGTGCCAGCAGCAAGGTTGGACAGGGCCCCGATAGCACAGATACGCAGTATTTT. Its translation is CASSKVGQGPDSTDTQYF.

The chain uses TRBV4-3 and TRBJ1-4, with a possible D match to TRBD1 (5 bases). Germline lookup yields CDR1 LGHNA and CDR2 YSLEER. This CDR3 contains 16 residues. V dropped 3 bases and J dropped 11 bases, with 22 bases sitting between them. As DNA, the CDR3 is TGCGCCAGCAGCCAGGACGCAAGGGACGCGGGGTGGAAACTGTTTTTT. Translating gives CASSQDARDAGWKLFF.

This clone was counted only a few times. The chain is built from TRBV11-1 and TRBJ2-7; possibly TRBD1 for D (6 bases). The CDR3 has 14 residues. Deletions cut 6 bases from V and 1 base from J, with 13 bases between. In germline, CDR1 is SGHAT, CDR2 FQDESV (reference sequence). The CDR3 region is CASSIGQRSYEQYF. CDR3 in DNA: TGTGCCAGCAGTATTGGACAGCGGTCCTACGAGCAGTACTTC.

J is TRBJ1-5 and V is TRBV28; TRBD1 might be the D (5 bases). Germline-derived CDR1 and CDR2 are MDHEN and SYDVKM. There are 16 residues in the CDR3. Trimming took 3 bases from V and 3 from J, leaving 15 bases between them. CDR3 nucleotide sequence: TGTGCCAGCAGTTTCGTTAGGGGATGGGACAATCAGCCCCAGCATTTT. This gives the protein CASSFVRGWDNQPQHF.

The V gene is TRBV7-6, the J gene TRBJ2-1; D possibly corresponds to TRBD1 (6 bases). V lost 5 bases, J lost 10 bases, and 12 bases lay in between. CDR3 length: 12 amino acids. Germline assignment: CDR1 SGHVS and CDR2 FNYEAQ. CDR3 region: CASSPTGTEQFF. The CDR3 DNA sequence: TGTGCCAGCAGCCCCACAGGGACGGAGCAGTTCTTC. The whole variable domain, remainder taken from reference TRBV7-6 and TRBJ2-1, is GAGVSQSPRYKVTKRGQDVALRCDPISGHVSLYWYRQALGQGPEFLTYFNYEAQQDKSGLPNDRFSAERPEGSISTLTIQRTEQRDSAMYRCASSPTGTEQFFGPGTRLTVL.

The chain joins TRBV7-9 to TRBJ1-5; 7 nucleotides line up with TRBD1. The trim removed 2 bases at V and 5 bases at J, leaving 3 bases unmatched. The CDR3 runs to 14 residues. Germline assignment: CDR1 SEHNR and CDR2 FQNEAQ (reference sequence). CDR3 coding DNA: TGTGCCAGCAGCTTAACAGGGGTGGATCAGCCCCAGCATTTT. It specifies CASSLTGVDQPQHF.

This clone was seen a few times. Other nucleotide sequences from this sample produce the same CDR3. The chain recombines TRBV2 with TRBJ2-1; D is possibly TRBD2 (6 bases). The CDR3 sequence is 14 residues long. Between the trimmed V and J ends, which lost 6 bases and 2 bases, there was a span of 11 bases. From germline, CDR1 is SNHLY and CDR2 FYNNEI. CDR3 in amino acids: CASSELATYNEQFF. As DNA, the CDR3 is TGTGCCAGCAGCGAACTAGCCACCTACAATGAGCAGTTCTTC.

The V call is TRBV5-6, the J call TRBJ2-7, with D perhaps TRBD1 (6 bases). The CDR3 runs to 13 residues. CDR1 is SGHDT, CDR2 YYEEEE, per germline. The V and J ends lost 3 bases and 2 bases respectively, with 9 bases between them. CDR3 DNA sequence: TGTGCCAGCAGCTCGGACAGTACCTACGAGCAGTACTTC. This sequence encodes CASSSDSTYEQYF.

The V and J genes are TRBV19 and TRBJ2-2, with a weak D call TRBD2 (6 bases). CDR1 is LNHDA and CDR2 is SQIVND in the germline V gene (reference sequence). The CDR3 sequence is 19 residues long. Trimming took 4 bases from V and 6 from J, leaving 27 bases between them. Written as DNA, the CDR3 is TGTGCCAGTAGTACCCGGGATAGCGGCGGAATTCTAAGACCCGGGGAGCTGTTTTTT. Amino acids: CASSTRDSGGILRPGELFF.

The rearrangement joins TRBV6-5 to TRBJ1-6, with no clear D. The CDR3 is 16 residues long. Trimming stripped 2 bases from V and 9 bases from J, with 17 bases between. Germline-derived CDR1 and CDR2 are MNHEY and SVGAGI. As DNA, the CDR3 is TGTGCCAGCAGTTACCGCAGGCAACATCCTATTTCACCCCTCCACTTT. It specifies CASSYRRQHPISPLHF.